This TCR beta chain was retrieved from a study of PD-1 blockade in classical Hodgkin lymphoma. About the study: A 3 mg/kg intravenous dose of nivolumab was received by patients every 2 weeks.

Whole-study results and caveats: Differences between repertoires have undefined causes, possibly disease activity or prior therapy. CD4+ but not CD8+ TCR diversity rose significantly by C4D1.

As for this clone: Its target is unknown.

Every patient was affected by relapse after autologous stem cell transplantation, while exposure to brentuximab vedotin was not uniform. Best overall response was complete response, partial response or progressive disease in these relapsed/refractory classical Hodgkin lymphoma patients. The germline V gene has CDR1 SGHVS and CDR2 FQNEAQ. The V end lost 3 bases, the J end lost 6 bases, and 9 bases lay between the germline ends. The CDR3 spans 12 residues. Generated by immunoSEQ multiplex PCR, the TCRdb table keeps only in-frame clones and is missing some. The table has more than 90,000 clones, around nine tenths seen once.

The sequence was obtained from a human donor with classical Hodgkin lymphoma. Material: peripheral blood mononuclear cells (PBMCs), obtained before the second cycle of nivolumab. The chain recombines TRBV7-8 with TRBJ2-7, with D possibly being TRBD1 (6 bases). The CDR3 here is CASSFYRAEQYF. The CDR3 nucleotides read TGTGCCAGCAGCTTCTACAGGGCCGAGCAGTACTTC.